This record concerns one T cell receptor beta chain sequence. This clone has only one observation. Its antigen has not been determined. No clone much larger than this one lies a single base away; base qualities are absent. The V and J ends are trimmed by 4 bases and 0 bases, leaving 13 bases between them. The cysteine opens and the phenylalanine closes a CDR3 of 16 amino acids. The entry retains the CDR3 DNA only, 48 bases that are in frame from base 1. CDR1 and CDR2 were assigned from the germline V gene as SGHTS and YDEGEE. The sample is drawn from a study of cytomegalovirus exposure and HLA in healthy donors listed by TCRdb under 2017. At the level of the whole study: According to an earlier analysis of several hundred of the donors, roughly 180 million T cells yielded roughly 110 million unique TCR beta sequences and 276 Gb of sequence data. A later analysis re-analyzed previously published TCR beta repertoires from approximately 700 donors and added high-resolution HLA genotyping to study TCR occurrence patterns. All discovery cohort repertoires had been generated using a single sequencing platform. Around 330 gigabases of sequencing data and 91 million or so unique TCR sequences made up an early release that covered several hundred HLA-typed donors. To decide whether each TCR beta V gene segment behaved as functional or pseudogenic, an earlier analysis of nearly 600 of the donors relied on high-throughput TCR beta sequencing. On average, over 200,000 unique TCR beta nucleotide sequences were sequenced per donor among several hundred genotyped donors of the cohort, with roughly a sixth of those sequences being non-productive. Typing coverage differed by locus: A, B, C, DRB1 and DQB1 were typed in roughly 620-630 donors, DQA1 in 500 to 550, DPA1 in 600 to 610, and DPB1 in around 440. HLA typing included class I and class II loci at four-digit resolution. A separate validation cohort of approximately 120 different subjects was used in addition to the roughly 700-subject first cohort. The later analysis used no new phenotypic data to find candidate immune exposures, relying instead on TCR beta sequences and their occurrence across donors. High-throughput TCR immunosequencing, statistical association of individual TCRs with disease status, and machine learning were combined to predict cytomegalovirus infection status. Genome-wide SNP genotypes for about three fifths of the 666 donors were used in a later genetic analysis, which treated that subset as a discovery cohort. The aim of the study was to test whether cataloging public T cell receptors could identify signatures of past pathogen exposure. Of the 300 to 450 genotyped donors, 75% to 85% were placed in the genetic ancestry cluster associated with self-reported Caucasian donors. Donor age, sex, ethnicity and CMV serostatus were collected together with the repertoire data. About 5 DR-DQ haplotypes were handled as single units for association and clustering, since linkage in the cohort was strong. The T cell repertoires of 670 or so subjects were profiled by immunosequencing and related to cytomegalovirus serostatus. General findings and caveats noted by the study authors: The study gave a list of some 150 TCR beta chains associated with cytomegalovirus. A later genetic analysis reported fewer N-insertions in productive TCRs among donors in an Asian-associated ancestry cluster than the roughly 620-donor mean. A cluster of highly shared sequence variants was judged likely to represent a technical artifact of the sequencing pipeline. Linkage disequilibrium might explain the correlated functional status among segregating V segments, but an unknown experimental factor could not be excluded. In a later analysis, HLA-associated TCR beta chains were found to be more clonally expanded and to have lower generation probabilities than equally common non-associated chains. It was suggested by the authors that the approach could potentially be generalized to other disease states and immunological phenotypes. Specific HLA alleles were associated with roughly 16,000 TCR beta sequences at a false discovery rate of 0.05 in a later analysis. Immune exposure information for the cohort was limited to CMV serostatus. Roughly uniform sequencing depth across donors was assumed in presence/absence analyses, although this assumption may not hold. In a later analysis, TCR association rates were found to vary across HLA loci, with the most associated TCRs seen for DRB1 alleles and the fewest for HLA-C alleles. A further reported finding was that TCR beta sequences accurately predicted the HLA-A and HLA-B alleles for most subjects in the first cohort. The classifier was reported to diagnose cytomegalovirus status with high specificity and sensitivity in both the original cohort and the validation cohort. An earlier analysis of 587 of the donors showed that most TCR beta V segments appeared in productive rearrangements either about 87% or about 30% of the time, which broadly matched IMGT annotations. When HLA alleles, especially DR and DQ, strongly co-occurred, TCR associations were difficult to assign to individual alleles. While some public TCRs were present in many individuals, most TCR sequences turned up only very rarely across donors. According to a later analysis, parvovirus B19, influenza, CMV and Epstein-Barr virus appeared linked to several top co-occurrence clusters. In this cohort, only TCR beta chains were sequenced, and detectable features were limited by the absence of alpha or paired-chain data. In a later analysis, most CMV-associated TCR beta chains were found to appear HLA-restricted, with HLA associations seemingly driven largely by CMV exposure. Some IMGT-functional V segments, including TRBV6-2 and TRBV6-3, could not be distinguished by the 87-base-pair reads and were therefore excluded. A later genetic analysis associated a missense DCLRE1C variant with V-gene and J-gene trimming of TCR beta chains, and an independent cohort replicated the association. A few of the identified cytomegalovirus-associated TCR beta chains were confirmed in vitro to be specific for cytomegalovirus antigens. The earlier analysis of 587 of the donors excluded roughly 16 rarely observed V segments, including chromosome 9 orphons, because counts were too low. HLA typing was unavailable for some donors at each locus, so association tests used only the typed subset.

The cohort was made up of roughly 670 healthy bone marrow donors. At the time of sampling, every cohort member was nominally healthy, though immune exposures that went unrecorded were likely present. The donor tested CMV seronegative, placing the donor among the 350 to 400 seronegative members of the cohort. Every donor gave a peripheral blood sample, and the peripheral blood mononuclear cells from that sample were used for TCR beta sequencing. Genomic DNA was extracted from the blood cell samples with the Qiagen DNeasy Blood Extraction Kit. The library was made by the immunoSEQ multiplex PCR assay. A mixture of 60 forward primers for TCR Vbeta segments and 13 reverse primers for TCR Jbeta segments was used in the multiplex PCR. Amplification of the CDR3 region of rearranged TCR beta genes was performed with a multiplex PCR assay on genomic DNA. On the Illumina HiSeq System, the amplified TCR beta libraries were sequenced as 87-base-pair reads. The original pipeline was this. Across the 700 or so repertoires, a later analysis counted tens of millions of unique TCR beta chains, 8.5 million to 12 million of which were shared by at least two donors. To remove PCR and sequencing errors, raw reads were error-corrected and collapsed into unique sequences using a nearest-neighbor algorithm that merged closely related sequences. CDR3 sequences were aligned to IMGT reference sequences to assign V, D and J gene segments. For a sequence to be retained, at least a six-nucleotide match to both a V gene segment and a J gene segment was required. Rearrangements were classified as productive when the CDR3 lacked stop codons and remained in frame with V and J, and all other rearrangements were classified as non-productive. CDR3 was defined by IMGT convention, running from the second conserved V-encoded cysteine to the conserved J-encoded phenylalanine. The earlier analysis of 587 of the donors excluded any sequence lacking an unambiguous match to a single V gene segment. An earlier analysis of about 600 of the donors called V segments functional above 56.7% productive rearrangements and segregating when the between-donor standard deviation exceeded 5%. A statistical classification framework was built for diagnosing cytomegalovirus status from the catalog of TCR beta chain sequences. In a later analysis, TCR nucleotide sequences were compared against IMGT/GENE-DB human TR gene sequences so that V and J genes could be assigned. In a later analysis, CDR3 sequences and most-parsimonious VDJ recombination scenarios were assigned using the TCRdist pipeline. In a later analysis, each TCR beta chain was defined by its CDR3 amino acid sequence together with its V-gene family, and reads without a unique V-gene family were excluded. In a later analysis, fewer than 600 highly shared, low-generation-probability nucleotide sequences were removed to address suspected cross-contamination and a sequencing artifact. For each public chain, a later analysis derived a clonal expansion index from normalized ranks of inferred template counts within each repertoire. Generation probabilities in a later analysis came from a VDJ recombination model fitted to out-of-frame rearrangements, and those results were checked against IGoR. Hypergeometric tests were used in a later analysis to score TCR-TCR, TCR-HLA and TCR-CMV co-occurrence, with a repertoire-size bias correction applied to the TCR pairs. A later analysis estimated false discovery rates by permuting HLA or CMV assignments 20 times. In a later analysis, co-occurring TCRs were grouped with DBSCAN, and TCRdist sequence similarity was added when clustering was performed within HLA-allele-positive subsets. For co-occurrence clustering, repertoires with fewer than 30,000 or more than 120,000 public chains were excluded, along with roughly 5 repertoires with anomalous nucleotide sharing. TCRdb obtained this table from immuneACCESS and retained in-frame rearrangements with V and J assigned. These tables miss some clones; where compared with another copy, unresolved V genes account for less than half of the shortfall, and the remainder is unexplained. V, J and clone size reflect that table, while D and trimming were determined from the DNA. The sample yields about 130,000 clones; around 76% were counted once. The ten largest clones capture approximately 7% of the sample.

The sequenced material came from PBMCs. The source of this sequence is a male donor in good health and CMV-seronegative. The V gene is TRBV5-8 and the J gene is TRBJ2-2, with TRBD1 tentatively as D gene (6 bases match). The DNA sequence is TGTGCCAGCAGCCCGGGACACCTTGCGAACACCGGGGAGCTGTTTTTT. Its protein product is CASSPGHLANTGELFF.